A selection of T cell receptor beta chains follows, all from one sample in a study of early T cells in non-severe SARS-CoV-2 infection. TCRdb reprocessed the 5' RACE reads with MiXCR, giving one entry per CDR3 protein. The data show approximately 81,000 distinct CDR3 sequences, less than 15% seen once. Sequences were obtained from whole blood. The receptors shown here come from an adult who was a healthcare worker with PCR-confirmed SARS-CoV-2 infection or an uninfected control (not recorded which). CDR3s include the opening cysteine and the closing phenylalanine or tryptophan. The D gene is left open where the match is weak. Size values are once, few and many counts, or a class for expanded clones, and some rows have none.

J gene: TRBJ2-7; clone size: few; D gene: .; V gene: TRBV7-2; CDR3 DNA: TGTGCCAGCAGCCCCGCCTACGAGCAGTACTTC; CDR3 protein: CASSPAYEQYF
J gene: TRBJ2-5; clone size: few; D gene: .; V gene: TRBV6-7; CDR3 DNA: TGTGCCAGCAGTTACTTGACCCAACCGGGACACCTACAAGAGACCCAGTACTTC; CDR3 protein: CASSYLTQPGHLQETQYF
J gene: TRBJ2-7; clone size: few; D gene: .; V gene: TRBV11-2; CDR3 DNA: TGTGCCAGCAGCTTTACGGGGTCCCGCGAGCAGTACTTC; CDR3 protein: CASSFTGSREQYF
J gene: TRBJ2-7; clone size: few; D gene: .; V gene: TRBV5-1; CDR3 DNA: TGCGCCAGCAGCTTGGATCATGGAGGCGGCGAGCAGTACTTC; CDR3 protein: CASSLDHGGGEQYF
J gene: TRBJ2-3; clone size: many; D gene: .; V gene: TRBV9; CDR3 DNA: TGTGCCAGCAGCGTATTTGGGGAGGAGGGCACAGATACGCAGTATTTT; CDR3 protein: CASSVFGEEGTDTQYF
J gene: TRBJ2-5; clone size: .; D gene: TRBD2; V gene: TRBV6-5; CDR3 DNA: TGTGCCAGCAGTTCTCATAGCGGGGGTAGGAGGGAGACCCAGTACTTC; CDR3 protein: CASSSHSGGRRETQYF
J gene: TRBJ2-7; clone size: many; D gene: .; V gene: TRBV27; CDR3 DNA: TGTGCCAGCAGTTTAAAGGGACTCGGAACTTACGAGCAGTACTTC; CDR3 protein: CASSLKGLGTYEQYF
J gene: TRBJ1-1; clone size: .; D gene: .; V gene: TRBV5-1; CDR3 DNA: TGCGCCAGCAGCTATTCTGGGGGGGCGAACGCTGAAGCTTTCTTT; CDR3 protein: CASSYSGGANAEAFF
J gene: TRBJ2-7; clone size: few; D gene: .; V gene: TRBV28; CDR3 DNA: TGTGCCAGCAGCCCCAGGGGGGGGCCAAACCCCTACGAGCAGTACTTC; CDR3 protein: CASSPRGGPNPYEQYF
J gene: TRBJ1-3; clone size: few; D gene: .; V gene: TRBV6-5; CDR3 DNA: TGTGCCAGCAGTTACTCTACAGGTCGGGGAAACACCATATATTTT; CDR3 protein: CASSYSTGRGNTIYF
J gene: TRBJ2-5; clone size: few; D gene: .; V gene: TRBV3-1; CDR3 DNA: TGTGCCAGCAGCCTCTGGGAGACCCAGTACTTC; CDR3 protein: CASSLWETQYF
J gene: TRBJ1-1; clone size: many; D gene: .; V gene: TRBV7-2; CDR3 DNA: TGTGCCAGCAGCTTAGGGGCAAGGGGTGAAGCTTTCTTT; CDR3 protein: CASSLGARGEAFF
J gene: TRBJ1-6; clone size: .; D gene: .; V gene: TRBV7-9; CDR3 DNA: TGTGCCAGCAGCTTAGAAGAAGATTCACCCCTCCACTTT; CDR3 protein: CASSLEEDSPLHF
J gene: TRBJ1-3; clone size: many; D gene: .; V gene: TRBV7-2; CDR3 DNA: TGTGCCAGCAGCCCCGGGGGAGGCTCTGGAAACACCATATATTTT; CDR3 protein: CASSPGGGSGNTIYF
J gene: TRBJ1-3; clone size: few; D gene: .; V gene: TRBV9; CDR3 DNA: TGTGCCAGCAGCGTAGCGGGGGCTGGAAACACCATATATTTT; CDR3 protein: CASSVAGAGNTIYF
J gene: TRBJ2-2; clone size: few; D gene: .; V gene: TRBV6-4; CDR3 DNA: TGTGCCAGCAGACCCGACTTCGCGAACACCGGGGAGCTGTTTTTT; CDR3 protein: CASRPDFANTGELFF
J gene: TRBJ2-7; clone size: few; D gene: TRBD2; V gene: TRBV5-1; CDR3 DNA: TGCGCCAGCAGCCTGGGACTAGGGTCCTACGAGCAGTACTTC; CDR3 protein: CASSLGLGSYEQYF
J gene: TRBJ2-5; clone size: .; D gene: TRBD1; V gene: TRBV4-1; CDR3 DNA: TGCGCCAGCAGCCAAGTGGGACAGGGGCAACAGAAGACCCAGTACTTC; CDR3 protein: CASSQVGQGQQKTQYF
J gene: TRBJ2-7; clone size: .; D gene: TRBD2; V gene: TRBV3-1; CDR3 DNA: TGTGCCAGCAGCCAAGATACCCTAGCGGGACTACCTAGGGAGCAGTACTTC; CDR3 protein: CASSQDTLAGLPREQYF
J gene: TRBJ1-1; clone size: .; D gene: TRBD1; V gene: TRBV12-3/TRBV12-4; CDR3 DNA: TGTGCCAGCAGTACTGGACAGGGAGCGAACACTGAAGCTTTCTTT; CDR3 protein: CASSTGQGANTEAFF
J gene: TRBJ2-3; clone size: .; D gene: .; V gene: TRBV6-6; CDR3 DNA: TGTGCCAGCAGAAAGACCCAACCGGATACGCAGTATTTT; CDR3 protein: CASRKTQPDTQYF
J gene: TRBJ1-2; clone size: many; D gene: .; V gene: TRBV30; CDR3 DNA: TGTGCCTGGAGTGTAGTTTTGGGGAACTATGGCTACACCTTC; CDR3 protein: CAWSVVLGNYGYTF
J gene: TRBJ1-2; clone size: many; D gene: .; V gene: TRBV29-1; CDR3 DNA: TGCAGCGTTTCAGGCTACACCTTC; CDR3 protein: CSVSGYTF
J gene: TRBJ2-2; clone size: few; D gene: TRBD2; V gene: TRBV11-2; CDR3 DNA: TGTGCCAGCAGCTTGGGGAGGGGGAACACCGGGGAGCTGTTTTTT; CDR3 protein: CASSLGRGNTGELFF
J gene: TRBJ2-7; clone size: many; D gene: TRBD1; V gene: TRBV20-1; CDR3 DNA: TGCAGTGCTAGGTTAAGGGGACAGGGGTTTCCCTACGAGCAGTACTTC; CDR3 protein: CSARLRGQGFPYEQYF
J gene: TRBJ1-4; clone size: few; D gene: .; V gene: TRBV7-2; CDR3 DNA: TGTGCCAGCAGCTTAGGGCCCTGGGCCGCGGTCGGGAAGTTTTCCCATGAAAAACTGTTTTTT; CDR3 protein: CASSLGPWAAVGKFSHEKLFF
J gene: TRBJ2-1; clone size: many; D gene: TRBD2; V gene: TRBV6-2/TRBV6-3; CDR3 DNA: TGTGCCAGCACTTCCGTACTAATTAGCGGGGGATACAATGAGCAGTTCTTC; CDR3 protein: CASTSVLISGGYNEQFF